This T cell receptor (beta chain) was recorded in a study of T-cell memory formation after mild COVID-19. Study summary: TCR clusters largely stayed donor specific. Points from the study as a whole: Contracting CD4+ clones were located mainly in CM and EM, and CD8+ clones in EMRA. Pre-infection memory already had some responding clones, implying cross-reactive memory joined. There was no confirmation that second-wave clones peaking on day 37 were SARS-CoV-2 specific.

This clonotype was seen only a few times. What it recognizes is unknown. TCRdb re-derived calls from the 5' RACE reads in MiXCR, one entry per CDR3 protein. The data show fewer than 500,000 distinct CDR3 sequences, with roughly 23% seen just once and around 13% held by the top ten. The length of the CDR3 is 14 residues. V was shortened by 5 bases and J by 0 bases, with 11 bases between the two germline ends. Germline values: CDR1 SGHTA, CDR2 FQGTGA. This chain links TRBV7-3 with TRBJ2-7; D unresolved. Source material: PBMCs or a T cell subset sorted from them (not recorded which). The sequence was collected from an adult woman who had mild COVID-19 (a few samples of this study predate the infection). Cell type and time point are not known. CDR3 region: CASSPAAPSYEQYF. The DNA for the CDR3 is TGTGCCAGCAGCCCTGCAGCCCCCTCCTACGAGCAGTACTTC.